The entry below describes one TCR beta chain. Germline CDR1 SEHNR, CDR2 FQNEAQ (reference sequence). The CDR3 consists of 12 residues. Trimming took off 4 bases at V and 2 bases at J, with 6 bases between the two ends. This sample is part of a study of cytomegalovirus exposure and HLA in healthy donors. The PCR contained 60 Vbeta and 13 Jbeta primers. Only in-frame clones appear in the TCRdb table, and some are missing; sequencing was by immunoSEQ multiplex PCR. This table has approximately 150,000 clones, around four fifths appearing once. Source material: PBMCs. This TCR was sampled from a girl between 5 and 17 years old in good health and CMV-seropositive. The chain couples TRBV7-9 to TRBJ2-7; possibly TRBD1 for D (5 bases). CDR3 loop: CASSSGTYEQYF. CDR3 DNA: TGTGCCAGCAGCTCAGGGACCTACGAGCAGTACTTC. Together with reference TRBV7-9 and TRBJ2-7, the CDR3 gives the full variable domain: DTGVSQNPRHKITKRGQNVTFRCDPISEHNRLYWYRQTLGQGPEFLTYFQNEAQLEKSRLLSDRFSAERPKGSFSTLEIQRTEQGDSAMYLCASSSGTYEQYFGPGTRLTVT.